This paragraph reports one T cell receptor (beta chain). These data originate in a study of blood T cells in healthy people across ages. Sample-barcoded 5' priming and a J-beta primer mix drove a second PCR of roughly 6 to 12 cycles. One entry per CDR3 protein, called by TCRdb with MiXCR from the 5' RACE reads. The sample lists some 760,000 distinct CDR3 sequences, approximately 25% occurring once. V lost 5 bases, J lost 1 base, and 18 bases lay in between. Germline CDR1 and CDR2: MNHNS and SASEGT. There are 16 residues in the CDR3. These data are also associated with another study on T cells of mothers and their children.

Source material: blood. The V call is TRBV6-1, the J call TRBJ2-7, with D perhaps given as TRBD1 or TRBD2 (5 bases each). This TCR was recovered from a boy aged 5 to 17 in good health. The CDR3 reads CASSKDRDGFSYEQYF. The CDR3 region has the DNA TGTGCCAGCAGTAAGGATCGGGACGGATTTTCCTACGAGCAGTACTTC.